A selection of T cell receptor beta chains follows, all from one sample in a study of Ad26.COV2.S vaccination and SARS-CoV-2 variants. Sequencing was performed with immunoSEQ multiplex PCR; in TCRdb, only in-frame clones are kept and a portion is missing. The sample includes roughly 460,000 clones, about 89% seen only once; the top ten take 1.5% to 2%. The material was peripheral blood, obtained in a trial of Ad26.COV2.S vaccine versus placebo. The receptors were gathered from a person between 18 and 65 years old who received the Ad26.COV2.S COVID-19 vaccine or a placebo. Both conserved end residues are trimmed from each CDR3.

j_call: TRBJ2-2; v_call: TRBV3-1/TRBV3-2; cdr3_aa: ASSHGIGEYTGELF
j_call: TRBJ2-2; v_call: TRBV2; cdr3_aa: ASSEVDSDTGELF
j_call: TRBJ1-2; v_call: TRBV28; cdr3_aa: ASRVQGGIRGYT
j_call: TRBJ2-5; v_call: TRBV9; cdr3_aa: ASSKSGGAETQY
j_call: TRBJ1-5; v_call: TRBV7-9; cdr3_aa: ASASDRAGNQPQH
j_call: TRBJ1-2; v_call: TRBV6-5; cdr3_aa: ASSYGVGYGYT
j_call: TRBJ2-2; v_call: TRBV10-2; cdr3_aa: ASSELGTARTGELF
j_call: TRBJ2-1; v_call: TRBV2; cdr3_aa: ASIGQGYNEQF
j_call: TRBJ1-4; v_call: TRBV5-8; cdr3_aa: ASSPDRDATNEKLF
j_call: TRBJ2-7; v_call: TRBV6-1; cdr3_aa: ASSDFGGIYEQY
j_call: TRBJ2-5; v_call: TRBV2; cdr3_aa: ASRPTGVFQETQY
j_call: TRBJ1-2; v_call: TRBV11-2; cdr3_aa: ASSLAKGVHYGYT